The 2 T cell receptor beta chains in this list originate from one sample, sequenced in a study of blood T cell repertoires in COVID-19. Sequencing used immunoSEQ multiplex PCR; TCRdb keeps in-frame clones, though not all of them. The sample consists of 90,000 to 100,000 clones, approximately 80% of them appearing once. Sequencing was carried out using peripheral blood. Source of these receptors: a man between 65 and 85 years old with acute or convalescent COVID-19.

V is TRBV19 and J is TRBJ1-2; TRBD1 aligns across 9 bases. Trimming took 5 bases from V and 2 from J; bases not matched to a gene: 3. CDR1 is LNHDA and CDR2 is SQIVND in the germline V gene (reference sequence). The CDR3 has 14 amino acids. The chain's CDR3 is CASSWDRVNYGYTF. CDR3 nucleotides: TGTGCCAGTAGTTGGGACAGGGTGAACTATGGCTACACCTTC.

The CDR3 DNA reads TGTGCCACCAGTGGAGCCGTGAACACTGAAGCTTTCTTT. It codes for CATSGAVNTEAFF. The V and J genes are TRBV24-1 and TRBJ1-1; no clear D. CDR3 size: 13 residues. CDR1 KGHDR and CDR2 SFDVKD come from the germline V gene. The V end was cut by 5 bases, the J end by 0 bases, with 6 bases between.